This note documents a single T cell receptor beta chain sequence. The sample is drawn from a study of PD-L1 blockade in urothelial cancer. Per the germline V gene, CDR1 is SGHNT and CDR2 is YYREEE (reference sequence). The CDR3 runs 17 residues. Trimming removed 4 bases at V and 0 bases at J, with 17 bases between. Time point noted: peripheral blood 6 weeks after treatment start. The method was immunoSEQ multiplex PCR; TCRdb's version includes in-frame clones alone and lacks a portion of them. This sample has about 48,000 clones, with around 88% found just once. The source of this sequence is a man aged 55 to 70 with urothelial cancer. The source material was PBMCs, sampled around atezolizumab (anti-PD-L1) treatment. The gene calls are TRBV5-4 and TRBJ1-3; unclear D gene. CDR3 residues: CASSPFRPGLSGNTIYF. CDR3 DNA: TGTGCCAGCAGCCCCTTCCGGCCAGGACTCTCTGGAAACACCATATATTTT. The entire variable domain, with the rest obtained from reference TRBV5-4 and TRBJ1-3, is as follows: ETGVTQSPTHLIKTRGQQVTLRCSSQSGHNTVSWYQQALGQGPQFIFQYYREEENGRGNFPPRFSGLQFPNYSSELNVNALELDDSALYLCASSPFRPGLSGNTIYFGEGSWLTVV.